Below, 30 T cell receptor beta chains from the same sample are listed, as sequenced in a study of blood T cell repertoires in COVID-19. The method was immunoSEQ multiplex PCR; TCRdb's version includes in-frame clones alone and lacks a portion of them. The sample lists about 91,000 clones, 70% to 90% occurring once. The sample comprised peripheral blood. The receptor source for this set is a man aged 65-85 years with acute or convalescent COVID-19.

This clone was detected once. This chain uses TRBV7-2 with TRBJ1-6; unclear D gene. The CDR3 sequence is 17 residues long. Germline loops: CDR1 SGHTA, CDR2 FQGNSA. V was clipped by 5 bases and J by 5 bases, with 19 bases between them. The CDR3, as DNA: TGTGCCAGCAGCGGGCGATTAGAACACATCCATAATTCACCCCTCCACTTT. This translates into CASSGRLEHIHNSPLHF.

The chain employs TRBV6-6 and TRBJ1-5; D is unclear. Trimming shortened V by 6 bases and J by 4 bases, and 16 bases separated the two germline ends. The CDR3 has 15 residues. The germline V gene has CDR1 MNHNY and CDR2 SVGAGI (reference sequence). CDR3 sequence: CASSGSLPENQPQHF. CDR3 nucleotide sequence: TGTGCCAGCAGCGGGAGCCTTCCCGAGAATCAGCCCCAGCATTTT.

V is TRBV3-1 (or the pseudogene TRBV3-2) and J is TRBJ2-3; 9 bases match TRBD2. J lost 6 bases, V lost 5 bases, and 3 bases had no gene match. This CDR3 is 13 amino acids long. Looked up from germline, CDR1 is LGHDT and CDR2 is YNNKEL (reference sequence). CDR3: CASSTLAGDTQYF. Written as DNA, the CDR3 is TGTGCCAGCAGCACGCTAGCGGGGGATACGCAGTATTTT.

The chain joins TRBV6-6 to TRBJ2-1, with 10 bases fitting TRBD2. Germline CDR1 is MNHNY and CDR2 is SVGAGI (reference sequence). The CDR3 is made up of 14 amino acids. V gave up 10 bases and J gave up 5 bases; unmatched junction bases: 8. CDR3 residues: CAIRGAGGDNEQFF. The DNA of the CDR3 is TGTGCCATTAGAGGAGCGGGGGGGGACAATGAGCAGTTCTTC.

The rearrangement uses TRBV28 and TRBJ1-5; 12 bases match TRBD1. The J segment lost 9 bases and the V segment lost 6 bases, leaving 12 bases of the junction unmatched. Germline CDR1 is MDHEN and CDR2 is SYDVKM. This CDR3 has 16 amino acids. The DNA for the CDR3 is TGTGCCAGCAGCCCCGGGACAGGGGGCGTGATGTTGCCCCAGCATTTT. It codes for CASSPGTGGVMLPQHF. Filled out from reference TRBV28 and TRBJ1-5, the complete variable domain reads DVKVTQSSRYLVKRTGEKVFLECVQDMDHENMFWYRQDPGLGLRLIYFSYDVKMKEKGDIPEGYSVSREKKERFSLILESASTNQTSMYLCASSPGTGGVMLPQHFGDGTRLSIL.

V usage is TRBV28 and J usage is TRBJ2-7; 9 positions match TRBD1. CDR3 length: 16 residues. Germline CDR1 is MDHEN and CDR2 is SYDVKM. The J segment lost 4 bases and the V segment lost 2 bases, leaving 9 bases of the junction unmatched. CDR3 bases: TGTGCCAGCAGTTTAGGCAGGTCGGACAGGGGTTACGAGCAGTACGTC. Its protein product is CASSLGRSDRGYEQYV.

This clone has just one count. The chain combines TRBV5-4 with TRBJ1-1; D is ambiguous. With 0 bases removed from V and 0 bases from J, the gap between germline ends came to 6 bases. The CDR3 is 14 amino acids. CDR1 is SGHNT, CDR2 YYREEE, per germline (reference sequence). The CDR3 region is CASSLGELNTEAFF. DNA of the CDR3: TGTGCCAGCAGCTTGGGAGAGCTGAACACTGAAGCTTTCTTT.

This clone has a single count. J is TRBJ1-2 and V is TRBV13; perhaps TRBD1 as D (6 bases). With 4 bases removed from V and 5 bases from J, the gap between germline ends came to 17 bases. Per germline, CDR1 PRHDT and CDR2 FYEKMQ (reference sequence). This CDR3 region has 15 residues. The CDR3 spells CASSSETGSHYGYTF. CDR3 DNA: TGTGCCAGCAGCTCCGAAACAGGGAGCCATTATGGCTACACCTTC.

This chain joins TRBV6-4 and TRBJ1-3, with TRBD1 as a possible D gene (6 bases). Per the germline V gene, CDR1 is MRHNA and CDR2 is SNTAGT. V was trimmed by 6 bases and J by 0 bases, leaving 18 bases between them. The CDR3 length is 17 residues. The CDR3 sequence: CASSLNRALSSGNTIYF. CDR3 nucleotide sequence: TGTGCCAGCAGCCTCAACAGGGCCCTGAGCTCTGGAAACACCATATATTTT.

The J gene is TRBJ2-1, the V gene TRBV11-2, with a possible D match to TRBD1 (5 bases). The CDR3 has 12 amino acids. Trimming took off 5 bases at V and 10 bases at J, with 12 bases between the two ends. Germline V gives CDR1 SGHAT, CDR2 FQNNGV. This CDR3 reads CASSPKGNEQFF. In nucleotides, the CDR3 is TGTGCCAGCAGCCCTAAGGGGAACGAGCAGTTCTTC. Variable domain in full (rest from reference TRBV11-2 and TRBJ2-1): EAGVAQSPRYKIIEKRQSVAFWCNPISGHATLYWYQQILGQGPKLLIQFQNNGVVDDSQLPKDRFSAERLKGVDSTLKIQPAKLEDSAVYLCASSPKGNEQFFGPGTRLTVL.

The chain is built from TRBV10-3 and TRBJ2-5, with D possibly TRBD1 on 5 matching bases. Looked up from germline, CDR1 is ENHRY and CDR2 is SYGVKD. The germline V and J ends were trimmed by 3 bases and 2 bases, with 10 bases remaining between them. The CDR3 spans 14 residues. The CDR3 sequence: CAISERAGQETQYF. CDR3 DNA: TGTGCCATCAGTGAACGGGCAGGGCAAGAGACCCAGTACTTC.

In its sample, this clone was seen once. The chain uses TRBV7-8 and TRBJ2-1; D is perhaps TRBD2 (6 bases). This CDR3 is built from 15 residues. The germline V gene encodes CDR1 SGHVS and CDR2 FQNEAQ. Trimming stripped 5 bases from V and 0 bases from J, with 11 bases between. CDR3 DNA sequence: TGTGCCAGCAGCCGGCAGGAGGGCTCCTACAATGAGCAGTTCTTC. This encodes CASSRQEGSYNEQFF.

Comments on this clone: A read error may produce the germline difference seen at one junction end. V usage is TRBV28 and J usage is TRBJ1-2, with D unclear. The V gene's germline CDR1 is MDHEN and CDR2 SYDVKM. The CDR3 consists of 10 residues. CDR3 sequence reads: CASSFSTTYF. CDR3 in DNA: TGTGCCAGCAGTTTCTCCACGACATACTTC.

The chain joins TRBV13 to TRBJ1-6; a possible D gene is TRBD1 (6 bases). Looked up from germline, CDR1 is PRHDT and CDR2 is FYEKMQ (reference sequence). The V end was cut by 6 bases, the J end by 4 bases, with 19 bases between. The CDR3 runs to 17 residues. The CDR3 DNA follows: TGTGCCAGCAGTTCCACAGGGCCGCGGGGGTATAATTCACCCCTCCACTTT. It translates to CASSSTGPRGYNSPLHF.

The rearrangement links TRBV28 to TRBJ2-2; 10 bases match TRBD1. The germline V gene has CDR1 MDHEN and CDR2 SYDVKM. The CDR3 extends over 16 amino acids. With 3 bases clipped from V and 9 bases from J, the junction kept 10 bases outside the gene matches. The CDR3 DNA follows: TGTGCCAGCAGTTTGGAGGGGGACAGGGGACATCGGGAGCTGTTTTTT. Translating gives CASSLEGDRGHRELFF.

V usage is TRBV11-1 and J usage is TRBJ2-1, with TRBD1 matching over 9 bases. Germline trimming cut 4 bases from V and 5 bases from J; bases unmatched to any gene: 6. There are 15 residues in the CDR3. Germline V CDR1 and CDR2: SGHAT, FQDESV (reference sequence). The CDR3 nucleotides read TGTGCCAGCAGCTCGACAGGGGGGATAAACAATGAGCAGTTCTTC. Residues: CASSSTGGINNEQFF.

This chain links TRBV12-3 or TRBV12-4 with TRBJ2-7; D gene uncertain. V lost 0 bases to trimming and J lost 4 bases, with 4 bases between them. The CDR3 contains 12 residues. The CDR3 bases are TGTGCCAGCAGTTTAGCGCGTTACGAGCAGTACTTC. Protein product: CASSLARYEQYF.

The chain combines TRBV2 with TRBJ2-2; 8 bases line up with TRBD1. Germline-derived CDR1 and CDR2 are SNHLY and FYNNEI. This CDR3 comprises 16 residues. V gave up 7 bases and J gave up 3 bases; unmatched junction bases: 10. In DNA, the CDR3 is TGTGCCAGCAAACCTCAGGGGGCCCCGGACACCGGGGAGCTGTTTTTT. Translated: CASKPQGAPDTGELFF.

The gene calls are TRBV18 and TRBJ2-2; no reliable D call. The CDR3 length is 12 residues. Trimming took 4 bases from V and 5 from J, leaving 5 bases between them. From germline, CDR1 is KGHSH and CDR2 LQKENI. The DNA of the CDR3 is TGTGCCAGCTCACAAGAGACCGGGGAGCTGTTTTTT. Its protein product is CASSQETGELFF.

CDR3 residues: CASSLGAQQNEKLFF. CDR3 coding DNA: TGCGCCAGCAGCTTGGGGGCACAGCAAAATGAAAAACTGTTTTTT. The V call is TRBV5-1, the J call TRBJ1-4; D unclear. Germline V gene data show CDR1 as SGHRS and CDR2 as YFSETQ. Trimming stripped 0 bases from V and 5 bases from J, with 11 bases between. The CDR3 is 15 amino acids.

V gene TRBV5-1 combines with J gene TRBJ2-1; tentatively, D is TRBD1 (5 bases). CDR1 SGHRS and CDR2 YFSETQ come from the germline V gene. The CDR3 length is 13 residues. The ends were cut back, 0 bases at V and 7 bases at J, with 8 bases in the middle. CDR3 region: CASSLGQQNEQFF. The DNA for the CDR3 is TGCGCCAGCAGCTTGGGACAGCAGAATGAGCAGTTCTTC.

The CDR3 protein is CASSSSTGPTEAFF. CDR3 in DNA: TGTGCCAGCAGTTCATCGACAGGGCCCACTGAAGCTTTCTTT. The chain has TRBV6-6 and TRBJ1-1, with TRBD1 matching over 7 bases. The junction had 6 bases not matched to a gene; V was cut back by 4 bases and J by 4 bases. Germline V gene sequence: CDR1 MNHNY, CDR2 SVGAGI (reference sequence). The CDR3 has 14 amino acids.

This rearrangement joins TRBV11-2 to TRBJ2-5; D may be TRBD1 (7 bases). V shed 4 bases and J shed 5 bases, with 14 bases lying between them. CDR1 is SGHAT, CDR2 FQNNGV, per germline. The CDR3 extends over 14 amino acids. The CDR3, as DNA: TGTGCCAGCAGCTACCCACAGGGGAGGGAGACCCAGTACTTC. Encoded protein: CASSYPQGRETQYF.

V and J are TRBV7-9 and TRBJ1-2, with a weak D call TRBD1 (6 bases). CDR3 length equals 11 residues. Germline CDR1 is SEHNR and CDR2 is FQNEAQ (reference sequence). Trimming pared 6 bases from V and 4 bases from J, leaving 6 bases between. DNA for the CDR3: TGTGCCAGCAGACAGGGCTATGGCTACACCTTC. Translation gives CASRQGYGYTF.

This clone was observed a single time. This rearrangement joins TRBV2 to TRBJ1-2; TRBD1 agrees at 8 bases. This CDR3 has 13 residues. Germline-derived CDR1 and CDR2 are SNHLY and FYNNEI. Losses at the gene ends were 5 bases for V and 7 bases for J; bases not matched to a gene: 6. The CDR3 coding sequence is TGTGCCAGCAGTTTGTTGCAGGGGGCTGGCTACACCTTC. Its protein is CASSLLQGAGYTF.

V usage is TRBV5-1 and J usage is TRBJ2-5, with 15 bases lining up with TRBD2. CDR3 size: 16 residues. Germline assignment: CDR1 SGHRS and CDR2 YFSETQ. The trim removed 4 bases at V and 4 bases at J, leaving 5 bases unmatched. The CDR3 sequence is CASSRTSGGAGETQYF. As DNA, the CDR3 is TGCGCCAGCAGCAGGACTAGCGGGGGGGCCGGAGAGACCCAGTACTTC.

The chain joins TRBV11-2 to TRBJ2-2; 9 nucleotides line up with TRBD1. Per germline, CDR1 SGHAT and CDR2 FQNNGV. This CDR3 region has 16 residues. Trimming took 6 bases from V and 4 from J; bases not matched to a gene: 9. The CDR3 region is CASSRTGTGLTGELFF. Here the CDR3 DNA reads TGTGCCAGCAGTCGTACCGGGACAGGGCTCACCGGGGAGCTGTTTTTT.

This clone was recorded once. The chain recombines TRBV19 with TRBJ1-1; tentative D call: TRBD1 (6 bases). CDR3 length equals 18 residues. Germline V CDR1 and CDR2: LNHDA, SQIVND (reference sequence). The V end lost 1 base, the J end lost 1 base, and 19 bases lay between the germline ends. The CDR3: CASSIVRGMQGENTEAFF. The CDR3 DNA follows: TGTGCCAGTAGTATAGTAAGGGGGATGCAAGGCGAGAACACTGAAGCTTTCTTT.

This clone showed up just once. This chain connects TRBV28 to TRBJ2-5; 10 bases line up with TRBD1. This CDR3 region has 16 residues. Germline V gene sequence: CDR1 MDHEN, CDR2 SYDVKM. Germline trimming cut 10 bases from V and 5 bases from J; bases unmatched to any gene: 16. CDR3 coding DNA: TGTGCCACCGCGACAGGGGGCGCCAGAAGTGGGGAGACCCAGTACTTC. Translating gives CATATGGARSGETQYF.

V and J are TRBV3-1 (or the pseudogene TRBV3-2) and TRBJ1-2, with D possibly matching TRBD1 (5 bases). The CDR3 runs 18 residues. V lost 2 bases, J lost 5 bases, and 24 bases lay in between. The germline gives CDR1 LGHDT, CDR2 YNNKEL (reference sequence). The CDR3 is CASSQRLTTAANIYGYTF. CDR3 coding DNA: TGTGCCAGCAGCCAAAGGTTGACGACAGCCGCAAACATATATGGCTACACCTTC.